This TCR beta chain emerged from a study of T cell changes during pregnancy in multiple sclerosis (dated by TCRdb to about 2019). General notes on the study: The study looked at changes in the T cell repertoire across pregnancy in women with multiple sclerosis.

The V end loses 3 bases and the J end loses 6 bases, and a stretch of 9 bases separates them. CDR1 is given as SGHTA and CDR2 as FQGTGA, both from the germline V gene. From the cysteine up to the phenylalanine, the CDR3 has a length of 13 residues. CDR3 DNA only is kept here, 39 bases in frame from base 1. Notes on this clone: Its antigen remains undetermined. No base quality values were provided; no much bigger clone lies one nucleotide off.

Libraries were built with the immunoSEQ multiplex PCR assay. The table was pulled from immuneACCESS by TCRdb, which kept in-frame rearrangements only. Such tables lose some clones; where checked, under half of the loss comes from unresolved V genes, and the rest has no known cause. The sample data list about 31,000 clones, and around 91% of these were observed just once. Of the sample, 5.5% to 7% falls within the top ten clones. The TCR comes from a female donor with multiple sclerosis, enrolled in a pregnancy study. The source material was CD8+ T cells from peripheral blood mononuclear cells, sampled in the second trimester of pregnancy. This chain joins TRBV7-3 to TRBJ2-1, with no confidently assigned D gene. The DNA sequence is TGTGCCAGCAGCTTCGGAGTGTCCAATGAGCAGTTCTTC. The resulting protein is CASSFGVSNEQFF.